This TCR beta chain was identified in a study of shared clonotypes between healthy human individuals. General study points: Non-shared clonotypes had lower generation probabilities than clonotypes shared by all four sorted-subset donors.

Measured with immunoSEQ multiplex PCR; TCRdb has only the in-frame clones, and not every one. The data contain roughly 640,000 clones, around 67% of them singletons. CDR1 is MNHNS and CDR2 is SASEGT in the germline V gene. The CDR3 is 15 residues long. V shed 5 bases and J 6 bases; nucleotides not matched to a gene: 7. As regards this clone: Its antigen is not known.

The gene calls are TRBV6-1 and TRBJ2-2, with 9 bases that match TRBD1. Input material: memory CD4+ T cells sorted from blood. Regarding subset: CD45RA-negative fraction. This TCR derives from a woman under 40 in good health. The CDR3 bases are TGTGCCAGCAGTTTGGACAGGGGCGTTTCCGGGGAGCTGTTTTTT. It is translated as CASSLDRGVSGELFF.